What follows are 22 T cell receptor beta chains derived from one specimen sequenced in a study of T cells after yellow fever vaccination. TCRdb recomputed calls from the 5' RACE reads with MiXCR, one row per CDR3 protein. The repertoire holds 300,000 to 400,000 distinct CDR3 sequences, with 7.5% to 9% as singletons. Sequences were derived from PBMCs, sampled on the day of the first yellow fever vaccination. These receptors originate from a man between 18 and 29 years old who received the YFV17D yellow fever vaccine.

This clonotype has ten or more counts. V usage is TRBV15 and J usage is TRBJ2-7; perhaps D is TRBD1 or TRBD2 (5 bases each). Trimming pared 5 bases from V and 4 bases from J, leaving 9 bases between. Germline CDR1 is LNHNV and CDR2 is YYDKDF (reference sequence). The length of the CDR3 is 12 residues. The DNA for the CDR3 is TGTGCCACCAGCGGGGACGGGTACGAGCAGTACGTC. This translates into CATSGDGYEQYV.

This clonotype was found a few times. J is TRBJ1-1 and V is TRBV2; D ambiguous. Per germline, CDR1 SNHLY and CDR2 FYNNEI. The V end was cut by 5 bases, the J end by 1 base, with 8 bases between. The CDR3 contains 13 residues. CDR3 coding DNA: TGTGCCAGCAGTACACAGCCGAACACTGAAGCTTTCTTT. Translated: CASSTQPNTEAFF.

The rearrangement joins TRBV29-1 to TRBJ2-1; D unclear. Germline CDR1 reads SQVTM; CDR2 reads ANQGSEA. The CDR3 is 12 amino acids. V lost 5 bases, J lost 6 bases, and 11 bases lay in between. CDR3 in amino acids: CSVHGRPNEQFF. In nucleotides, the CDR3 is TGCAGCGTTCACGGCAGGCCCAATGAGCAGTTCTTC.

This chain connects TRBV5-1 to TRBJ2-1, with TRBD2 matching over 7 bases. CDR1 is SGHRS and CDR2 is YFSETQ in the germline V gene. There are 14 residues in the CDR3. The V gene end was trimmed by 2 bases and the J gene end by 8 bases; junction bases not matched to a gene: 7. The CDR3 is CASSFRGVVDEQFF. The DNA of the CDR3 is TGCGCCAGCAGCTTCCGGGGGGTTGTTGATGAGCAGTTCTTC.

The J gene is TRBJ1-4, the V gene TRBV5-1, with a weak D call TRBD1 (6 bases). With 4 bases removed from V and 6 bases from J, the gap between germline ends came to 19 bases. CDR1 SGHRS and CDR2 YFSETQ come from the germline V gene. The CDR3 is 16 amino acids. The CDR3 nucleotides are TGCGCCAGCAGCCAAGACCAGGGGCCCCCGGATGAAAAACTGTTTTTT. Translating it yields CASSQDQGPPDEKLFF.

This clonotype came up many times. This sequence joins TRBV12-3 or TRBV12-4 and TRBJ2-7; 8 bases agree with TRBD2. The CDR3 contains 13 residues. Germline trimming cut 3 bases from V and 7 bases from J; bases unmatched to any gene: 5. CDR3 coding DNA: TGTGCCAGCAGTTTCGGGGGGGCTCGAGAGCAGTACGTC. This codes for CASSFGGAREQYV.

This clonotype was seen repeatedly, ten times or more. V gene TRBV18 combines with J gene TRBJ1-5; D unclear. Deletions cut 2 bases from V and 1 base from J, with 3 bases between. CDR3 length equals 13 residues. CDR1 and CDR2 (germline): KGHSH, LQKENI. The DNA for the CDR3 is TGTGCCAGCTCACCAAACAGCAATCAGCCCCAGCATTTT. Protein sequence: CASSPNSNQPQHF.

This clonotype was picked up many times. V usage is TRBV7-3 and J usage is TRBJ1-4; possibly TRBD1 for D (5 bases). The CDR3 sequence is 14 residues long. Germline V CDR1 and CDR2: SGHTA, FQGTGA. Trimming shortened V by 11 bases and J by 1 base, and 14 bases separated the two germline ends. CDR3 protein: CASRWGKTNEKLFF. CDR3 bases: TGTGCCTCACGATGGGGGAAAACTAATGAAAAACTGTTTTTT.

This chain links TRBV7-2 with TRBJ2-2, with a tentative D call TRBD2 (5 bases). The CDR3 runs to 15 residues. Per germline, CDR1 SGHTA and CDR2 FQGNSA. Deletions cut 7 bases from V and 4 bases from J, with 16 bases between. The CDR3 DNA is TGTGCCAGCACCCCGGAGAGCGCGGGCACCGGGGAGCTGTTTTTT. Its translation: CASTPESAGTGELFF.

The rearrangement uses TRBV20-1 and TRBJ2-1, with D perhaps matching TRBD2 (6 bases). CDR1 is DFQATT, CDR2 SNEGSKA, per germline (reference sequence). The V gene lost 5 bases and the J gene lost 0 bases, with 17 bases spanning the gap. This CDR3 is built from 16 residues. The DNA of the CDR3 is TGCAGTGCTCCTCACCGGGGACTGAGCTCCTACAATGAGCAGTTCTTC. Amino acid sequence: CSAPHRGLSSYNEQFF.

This sequence joins TRBV29-1 and TRBJ1-5, with D tentatively TRBD1 (6 bases). This CDR3 comprises 13 residues. V was trimmed by 5 bases and J by 3 bases, leaving 11 bases between them. Germline CDR1 and CDR2: SQVTM and ANQGSEA. The CDR3: CSVSMGANQPQHF. As DNA, the CDR3 is TGCAGCGTTTCGATGGGGGCCAATCAGCCCCAGCATTTT.

This clonotype came up many times. CDR3 amino acids: CASSEGSEFYGYTF. In DNA, the CDR3 is TGTGCCAGCAGTGAAGGGTCAGAGTTCTATGGCTACACCTTC. The chain carries TRBV6-1 and TRBJ1-2; the D is unclear. Trimming took 1 base from V and 4 from J, leaving 10 bases between them. CDR3 length: 14 amino acids. Looked up from germline, CDR1 is MNHNS and CDR2 is SASEGT.

The chain recombines TRBV4-1 with TRBJ1-1, with a weak D call TRBD1 (5 bases). The CDR3 runs to 15 residues. The ends were cut back, 5 bases at V and 3 bases at J, with 16 bases in the middle. Per the germline V gene, CDR1 is MGHRA and CDR2 is YSYEKL. This CDR3 is CASSRGPAGDTEAFF. The CDR3 DNA sequence: TGCGCCAGCAGCAGAGGGCCCGCGGGGGACACTGAAGCTTTCTTT.

The rearrangement uses TRBV7-3 and TRBJ2-1, with TRBD2 identical over 9 bases. J gave up 8 bases and V 4 bases, and 12 bases lay outside the gene matches. Germline CDR1 SGHTA, CDR2 FQGTGA. The CDR3 contains 16 residues. CDR3 amino acids: CASSSTRGGPSYEQFF. CDR3 DNA: TGTGCCAGCAGCTCCACGCGGGGGGGCCCATCTTATGAGCAGTTCTTC.

This clonotype was found a few times. CDR3 DNA sequence: TGCGCCAGCAGCTTGGTGACCCAGCAAGAGACCCAGTACTTC. Protein product: CASSLVTQQETQYF. The chain has TRBV5-1 and TRBJ2-5; no firm D call. V shed 0 bases and J shed 2 bases, with 8 bases lying between them. Germline loops: CDR1 SGHRS, CDR2 YFSETQ. The CDR3 covers 14 residues. Full variable domain (remainder filled in from reference TRBV5-1 and TRBJ2-5): KAGVTQTPRYLIKTRGQQVTLSCSPISGHRSVSWYQQTPGQGLQFLFEYFSETQRNKGNFPGRFSGRQFSNSRSEMNVSTLELGDSALYLCASSLVTQQETQYFGPGTRLLVL.

This chain links TRBV5-6 with TRBJ2-2; D call uncertain. Trimming removed 0 bases from V and 3 bases from J, with 3 bases in between. The CDR3 contains 13 residues. CDR1 is SGHDT, CDR2 YYEEEE, per germline. The CDR3 here is CASSLGHTGELFF. The CDR3 DNA follows: TGTGCCAGCAGCTTGGGGCACACCGGGGAGCTGTTTTTT.

This clonotype was seen only a few times. The chain has TRBV6-1 and TRBJ2-7; D is possibly TRBD1 (5 bases). This CDR3 contains 16 residues. Trimming removed 6 bases at V and 0 bases at J, with 18 bases between. Germline values: CDR1 MNHNS, CDR2 SASEGT. The CDR3 spells CASSLTAGLSSYEQYF. CDR3 nucleotides: TGTGCCAGCAGCCTGACAGCTGGCCTCAGCTCCTACGAGCAGTACTTC.

This clonotype was picked up a small number of times. This sequence joins TRBV4-1 and TRBJ2-3, with a weak D call TRBD2 (6 bases). Trimming took off 1 base at V and 7 bases at J, with 18 bases between the two ends. The CDR3 covers 16 residues. CDR1 and CDR2 (germline): MGHRA, YSYEKL. CDR3 coding DNA: TGCGCCAGCAGCCAAGGAAACGCGGGGAAAGGCTATACGCAGTATTTT. Protein: CASSQGNAGKGYTQYF.

Only a few counts were recorded for this clonotype. The genes are TRBV4-1 and TRBJ2-3; 16 bases fit TRBD2. Germline trimming cut 0 bases from V and 4 bases from J; bases unmatched to any gene: 4. The CDR3 totals 18 residues. From germline, CDR1 is MGHRA and CDR2 YSYEKL. CDR3 nucleotides: TGCGCCAGCAGCCAAGAAGAGGGACTAGCGGGGGGGTCAGATACGCAGTATTTT. The encoded protein is CASSQEEGLAGGSDTQYF.

This clonotype has a handful of counts. The CDR3 spells CASSQDPPGGYRYEQYF. CDR3 DNA sequence: TGTGCCAGCAGCCAAGATCCCCCAGGAGGGTACCGCTACGAGCAGTACTTC. V is TRBV4-2 and J is TRBJ2-7, with D possibly TRBD2 on 6 matching bases. The V gene lost 0 bases and the J gene lost 3 bases, with 18 bases spanning the gap. The germline gives CDR1 LGHNA, CDR2 YNFKEQ. The CDR3 totals 17 residues.

The chain links TRBV24-1 to TRBJ2-2; 7 nucleotides agree with TRBD1. V was pared by 8 bases and J by 5 bases, with 4 bases of the junction left unmatched. Germline CDR1 and CDR2: KGHDR and SFDVKD. This CDR3 spans 13 amino acids. CDR3 DNA: TGTGCCACCACGACAGGGTGGACCGGGGAGCTGTTTTTT. Its protein is CATTTGWTGELFF.

The V call is TRBV24-1, the J call TRBJ1-2; no definite D call. V was trimmed by 4 bases and J by 3 bases, leaving 11 bases between them. The V gene's germline CDR1 is KGHDR and CDR2 SFDVKD. This CDR3 is 14 amino acids long. CDR3 in amino acids: CATSDPNSYYGYTF. DNA for the CDR3: TGTGCCACCAGTGACCCGAACAGTTACTATGGCTACACCTTC.